These 13 T cell receptor beta chains were all obtained from the same sample, sequenced in a study of identical twins. MiXCR, run by TCRdb on the 5' RACE reads, gives a single entry per CDR3 protein. The sample carries 1.5 million to 2 million distinct CDR3 sequences, about 32% recorded once. Sequencing was performed on cord blood. These receptor sequences come from a newborn girl in good health.

The rearrangement joins TRBV7-9 to TRBJ2-1; 9 positions agree with TRBD2. V was clipped by 5 bases and J by 7 bases; unmatched bases: 12. This CDR3 spans 16 amino acids. Germline CDR1 and CDR2: SEHNR and FQNEAQ (reference sequence). The CDR3 region is CASSPLRREGRNEQFF. CDR3 DNA sequence: TGTGCCAGCAGCCCCCTTCGGCGGGAGGGCCGGAATGAGCAGTTCTTC.

The chain employs TRBV3-1 and TRBJ2-7; weak D call: TRBD2 (7 bases). V lost 0 bases to trimming and J lost 3 bases, with 15 bases between them. The germline V gene encodes CDR1 LGHDT and CDR2 YNNKEL (reference sequence). This CDR3 spans 16 amino acids. In nucleotides, the CDR3 is TGTGCCAGCAGCCAAGAAGGAGGGGGGGCCCACTACGAGCAGTACTTC. Its translation: CASSQEGGGAHYEQYF.

Details on this clonotype: A read error may explain this, as a much larger clone is one base away. This chain joins TRBV10-3 and TRBJ1-5, with TRBD1 as a possible D gene (5 bases). The CDR3 runs 16 residues. Germline V lookup: CDR1 ENHRY, CDR2 SYGVKD. CDR3 amino acids: CAIKIGRQNSNQLQHF. For the CDR3, the DNA is TGTGCCATCAAGATCGGTAGACAGAATAGCAATCAGCTCCAGCATTTT.

This clonotype appeared a few times. Its ends do not fully match the called genes, so a read error is possible. The chain links TRBV5-1 to TRBJ2-5; D ambiguous. The DNA matches TRBJ2-1 better at its end, which makes the J call doubtful. CDR1 and CDR2 (germline): SGHRS, YFSETQ. The CDR3 consists of 11 residues. CDR3 DNA sequence: TGTGCCAGCAGTTTTAGAGAGACCCAGTTCTTC. Protein sequence: CASSFRETQFF.

The chain uses TRBV12-3 or TRBV12-4 and TRBJ1-2; TRBD1 might be the D (5 bases). This CDR3 contains 13 residues. V lost 5 bases to trimming and J lost 8 bases, with 15 bases between them. The CDR3 DNA is TGTGCCAGCAGTCCCAGAGGGGCGCAGGGCTACACCTTC. Amino acids: CASSPRGAQGYTF.

Ten or more counts support this clonotype. The J gene is TRBJ2-7, the V gene TRBV12-3 or TRBV12-4; unclear D gene. This CDR3 has 14 residues. V lost 3 bases, J lost 0 bases, and 9 bases lay in between. The CDR3: CASSFGQGSYEQYF. CDR3 coding DNA: TGTGCCAGCAGTTTTGGGCAAGGCTCCTACGAGCAGTACTTC.

The chain carries TRBV20-1 and TRBJ1-1, with a possible D match to TRBD1 (5 bases). V was cut by 3 bases and J by 8 bases, with 22 bases left in between. Looked up from germline, CDR1 is DFQATT and CDR2 is SNEGSKA (reference sequence). The CDR3 is 15 amino acids. CDR3 amino acids: CSASRQLGWPGEAFF. In DNA, the CDR3 is TGCAGTGCTAGTCGACAGTTAGGTTGGCCGGGGGAAGCTTTCTTT.

This clonotype has more than one count but fewer than ten. V gene TRBV14 combines with J gene TRBJ1-1, with D uncertain. V was cut by 0 bases and J by 4 bases, with 9 bases left in between. CDR1 is SGHDN, CDR2 FVKESK, per germline. This CDR3 comprises 14 residues. This CDR3 is CASSQDEGGTEAFF. CDR3 DNA sequence: TGTGCCAGCAGCCAAGATGAGGGAGGCACTGAAGCTTTCTTT.

The rearrangement links TRBV14 to TRBJ2-5; possibly TRBD2 for D (6 bases). The CDR3 runs to 15 residues. Germline values: CDR1 SGHDN, CDR2 FVKESK. V lost 0 bases and J 2 bases, leaving 10 bases between the germline ends. The CDR3 loop is CASSQEGGLQETQYF. The CDR3 nucleotides are TGTGCCAGCAGCCAAGAGGGAGGACTACAAGAGACCCAGTACTTC.

Of note for this clonotype: Relative to the germline gene, one junction end is altered; a read error may explain this. This chain connects TRBV2 to TRBJ1-5; tentative D call: TRBD1 (5 bases). Germline V lookup: CDR1 SNHLY, CDR2 FYNNEI. The CDR3 has 17 residues. CDR3 loop: CASSERRRTYSNQPPHF. The DNA of the CDR3 is TGTGCCAGCAGTGAGAGGAGGCGGACATATAGCAATCAGCCCCCGCATTTT. The variable domain in full, completed from reference TRBV2 and TRBJ1-5, reads EPEVTQTPSHQVTQMGQEVILRCVPISNHLYFYWYRQILGQKVEFLVSFYNNEISEKSEIFDDQFSVERPDGSNFTLKIRSTKLEDSAMYFCASSERRRTYSNQPPHFGDGTRLSIL.

The genes are TRBV27 and TRBJ2-7; possible D gene TRBD2, 5 bases. CDR3 length equals 17 residues. Germline V gives CDR1 MNHEY, CDR2 SMNVEV (reference sequence). Trimming removed 4 bases at V and 7 bases at J, with 26 bases between. The CDR3 bases are TGTGCCAGCAGTTCCCTCCTCTCGGACTCACGATACAATGAGCAGTACTTC. It encodes CASSSLLSDSRYNEQYF.

The chain links TRBV7-2 to TRBJ2-1; TRBD2 matches at 12 bases. The CDR3 spans 17 residues. Germline CDR1 SGHTA, CDR2 FQGNSA. Trimming cost V 1 base and J 4 bases; bases outside gene matches: 5. Written as DNA, the CDR3 is TGTGCCAGCAGCTTAGGCCTAGCGGGGGGGTGGTACAATGAGCAGTTCTTC. This codes for CASSLGLAGGWYNEQFF. Using reference TRBV7-2 and TRBJ2-1 for the parts outside the CDR3, the full variable domain is GAGVSQSPSNKVTEKGKDVELRCDPISGHTALYWYRQSLGQGLEFLIYFQGNSAPDKSGLPSDRFSAERTGGSVSTLTIQRTQQEDSAVYLCASSLGLAGGWYNEQFFGPGTRLTVL.

This clonotype was picked up a small number of times. The V gene is TRBV20-1, the J gene TRBJ2-3; 9 nucleotides agree with TRBD1. The trim removed 1 base at V and 3 bases at J, leaving 5 bases unmatched. Germline values: CDR1 DFQATT, CDR2 SNEGSKA (reference sequence). The CDR3 sequence is 15 residues long. CDR3 bases: TGCAGTGCTAGAGGACAGGGGGTCCGTACAGATACGCAGTATTTT. As protein: CSARGQGVRTDTQYF.